This T cell receptor beta chain was retrieved from a study of CD8 T cells in Susac syndrome. Random-hexamer reverse transcription was applied to about 0.5 to 1 ug RNA. The amplification used immunoSEQ multiplex PCR on TCR beta CDR3; it spanned 54 Vbeta and 13 Jbeta. TCRdb re-called the immunoSEQ multiplex PCR reads through MiXCR, storing one row per CDR3 protein. The table records around 150,000 distinct CDR3 sequences, 85% to 95% of them present only once. From germline, CDR1 is SGHRS and CDR2 YFSETQ. The CDR3 is 14 amino acids. The V end lost 1 base, the J end lost 3 bases, and 10 bases lay between the germline ends. Healthy donors served as age- and sex-matched controls.

The chain uses TRBV5-1 and TRBJ2-5, with D hard to call. Sequencing was performed on CD4+ T cells from PBMCs. The receptor was isolated from a human donor in good health. The CDR3 loop reads CASSLIGSKETQYF. CDR3 nucleotides: TGCGCCAGCAGCTTGATCGGCAGTAAAGAGACCCAGTACTTC.